Following are 5 T cell receptor beta chains from one sample sequenced in a study of T-cell memory formation after mild COVID-19. TCRdb passed the 5' RACE reads through MiXCR, listing each CDR3 protein once. The top ten hold roughly a fifth of the sample, which has about 320,000 distinct CDR3 sequences, roughly 13% seen once. Sequenced: PBMCs or a T cell subset sorted from them (not recorded which). The receptor source for this set is a man aged 18 to 30 who had mild COVID-19 (a few samples of this study predate the infection). Cell type and time point are not known.

V gene TRBV12-3 or TRBV12-4 combines with J gene TRBJ1-2; perhaps TRBD1 as D (6 bases). The CDR3 is 14 amino acids. The V gene lost 5 bases and the J gene lost 7 bases, with 17 bases spanning the gap. The CDR3 loop reads CASSPTGQQRGYTF. The DNA for the CDR3 is TGTGCCAGCAGTCCCACCGGACAGCAGCGTGGCTACACCTTC.

V is TRBV12-3 or TRBV12-4 and J is TRBJ2-2; 8 bases align to TRBD2. CDR3 length: 14 amino acids. V gave up 5 bases and J gave up 7 bases; unmatched junction bases: 6. CDR3 DNA: TGTGCCAGCAGTACGCGGGGGGTTGGCGGGGAGCTGTTTTTT. It yields the protein CASSTRGVGGELFF.

In this sample, this clonotype turned up a few times. The chain uses TRBV5-1 and TRBJ1-2; tentatively, D is TRBD1 (5 bases). Per germline, CDR1 SGHRS and CDR2 YFSETQ. The CDR3 consists of 14 residues. V was shortened by 3 bases and J by 8 bases, with 17 bases between the two germline ends. The CDR3 spells CASSYGGGLLGYTF. The DNA for the CDR3 is TGCGCCAGCAGCTACGGTGGGGGTCTGTTGGGCTACACCTTC. Supplemented by reference TRBV5-1 and TRBJ1-2, the full variable domain reads KAGVTQTPRYLIKTRGQQVTLSCSPISGHRSVSWYQQTPGQGLQFLFEYFSETQRNKGNFPGRFSGRQFSNSRSEMNVSTLELGDSALYLCASSYGGGLLGYTFGSGTRLTVV.

The chain has TRBV29-1 and TRBJ1-1; possible D gene TRBD1, 5 bases. Trimming removed 6 bases at V and 1 base at J, with 12 bases between. Germline CDR1 reads SQVTM; CDR2 reads ANQGSEA. This CDR3 is built from 13 residues. The CDR3 DNA is TGCAGCGTCGCGACGACAGCGAACACTGAAGCTTTCTTT. The encoded protein is CSVATTANTEAFF.

This clonotype was picked up a small number of times. This chain joins TRBV30 and TRBJ1-5, with a possible D match to TRBD1 (6 bases). V was trimmed by 0 bases and J by 9 bases, leaving 21 bases between them. The CDR3 is 16 amino acids. In germline, CDR1 is GTSNPN, CDR2 SVGIG (reference sequence). The CDR3 DNA reads as TGTGCCTGGAGTGTAAGGGGGGCTTCATGGCCCCGGCCCCAGCATTTT. This sequence encodes CAWSVRGASWPRPQHF.